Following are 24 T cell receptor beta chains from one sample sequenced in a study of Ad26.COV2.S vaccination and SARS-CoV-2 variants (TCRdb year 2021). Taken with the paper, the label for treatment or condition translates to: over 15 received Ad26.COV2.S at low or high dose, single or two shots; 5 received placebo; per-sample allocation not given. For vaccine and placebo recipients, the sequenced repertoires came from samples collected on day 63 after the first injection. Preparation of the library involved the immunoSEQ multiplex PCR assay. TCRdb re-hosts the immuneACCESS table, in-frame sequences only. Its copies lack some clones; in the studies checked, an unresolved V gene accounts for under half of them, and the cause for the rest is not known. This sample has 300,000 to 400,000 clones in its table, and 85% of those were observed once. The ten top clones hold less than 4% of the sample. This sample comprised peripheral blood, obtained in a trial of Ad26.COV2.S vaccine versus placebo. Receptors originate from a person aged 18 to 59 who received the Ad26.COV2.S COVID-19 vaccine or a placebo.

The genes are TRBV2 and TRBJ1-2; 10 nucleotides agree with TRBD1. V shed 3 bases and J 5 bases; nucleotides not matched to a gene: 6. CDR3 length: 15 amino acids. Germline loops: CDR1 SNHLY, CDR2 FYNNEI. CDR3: CASSEGTGDFYGYTF. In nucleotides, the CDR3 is TGTGCCAGCAGTGAGGGGACAGGGGATTTTTATGGCTACACCTTC.

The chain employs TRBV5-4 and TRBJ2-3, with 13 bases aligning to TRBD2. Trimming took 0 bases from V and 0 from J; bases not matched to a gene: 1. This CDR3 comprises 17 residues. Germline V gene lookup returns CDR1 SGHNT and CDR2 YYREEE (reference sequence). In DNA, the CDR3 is TGTGCCAGCAGCTTGGGGGGACTAGCGGGAAGCACAGATACGCAGTATTTT. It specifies CASSLGGLAGSTDTQYF. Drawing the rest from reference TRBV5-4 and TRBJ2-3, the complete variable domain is ETGVTQSPTHLIKTRGQQVTLRCSSQSGHNTVSWYQQALGQGPQFIFQYYREEENGRGNFPPRFSGLQFPNYSSELNVNALELDDSALYLCASSLGGLAGSTDTQYFGPGTRLTVL.

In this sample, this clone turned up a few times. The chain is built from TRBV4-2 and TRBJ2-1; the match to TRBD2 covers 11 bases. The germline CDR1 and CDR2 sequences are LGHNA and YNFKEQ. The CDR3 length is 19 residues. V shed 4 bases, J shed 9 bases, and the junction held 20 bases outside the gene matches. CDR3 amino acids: CASSLAGLAGGGGGLEQFF. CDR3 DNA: TGTGCCAGCAGCCTCGCCGGACTAGCGGGCGGGGGTGGTGGACTTGAGCAGTTCTTC.

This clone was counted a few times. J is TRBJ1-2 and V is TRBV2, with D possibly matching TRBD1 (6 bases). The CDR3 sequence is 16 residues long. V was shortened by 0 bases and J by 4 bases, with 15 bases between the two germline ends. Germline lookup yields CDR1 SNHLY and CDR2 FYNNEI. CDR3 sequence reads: CASSEAPGGWGYGYTF. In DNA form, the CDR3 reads TGTGCCAGCAGTGAAGCGCCTGGGGGCTGGGGCTATGGCTACACCTTC.

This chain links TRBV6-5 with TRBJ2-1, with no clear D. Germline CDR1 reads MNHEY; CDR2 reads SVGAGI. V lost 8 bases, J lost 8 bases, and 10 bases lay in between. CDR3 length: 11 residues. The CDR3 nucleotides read TGTGCCAGCCGAGAAAACCATGAGCAGTTCTTC. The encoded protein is CASRENHEQFF.

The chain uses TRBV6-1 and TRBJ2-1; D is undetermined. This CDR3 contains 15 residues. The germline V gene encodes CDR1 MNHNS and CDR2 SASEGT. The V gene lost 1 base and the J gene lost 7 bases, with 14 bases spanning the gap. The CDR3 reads CASSEEVGNKNEQFF. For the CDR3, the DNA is TGTGCCAGCAGTGAAGAGGTGGGAAATAAAAATGAGCAGTTCTTC.

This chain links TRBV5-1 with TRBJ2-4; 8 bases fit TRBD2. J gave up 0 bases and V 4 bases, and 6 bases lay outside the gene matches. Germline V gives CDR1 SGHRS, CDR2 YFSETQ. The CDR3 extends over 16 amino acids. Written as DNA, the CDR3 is TGCGCCAGCAGCGATAGCGGGGCCCTAGCCAAAAACATTCAGTACTTC. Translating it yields CASSDSGALAKNIQYF.

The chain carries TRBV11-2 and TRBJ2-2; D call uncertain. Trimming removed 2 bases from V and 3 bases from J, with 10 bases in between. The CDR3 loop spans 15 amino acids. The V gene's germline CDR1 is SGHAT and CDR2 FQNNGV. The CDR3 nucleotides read TGTGCCAGCAGCTTAATTCGAGGAGACACCGGGGAGCTGTTTTTT. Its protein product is CASSLIRGDTGELFF.

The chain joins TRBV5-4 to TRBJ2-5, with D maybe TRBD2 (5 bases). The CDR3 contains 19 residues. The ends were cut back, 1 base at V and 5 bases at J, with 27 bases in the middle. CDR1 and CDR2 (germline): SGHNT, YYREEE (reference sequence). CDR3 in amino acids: CASSLSGIQRASTGETQYF. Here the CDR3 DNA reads TGTGCCAGCAGCTTGTCGGGGATCCAAAGGGCTTCTACGGGGGAGACCCAGTACTTC.

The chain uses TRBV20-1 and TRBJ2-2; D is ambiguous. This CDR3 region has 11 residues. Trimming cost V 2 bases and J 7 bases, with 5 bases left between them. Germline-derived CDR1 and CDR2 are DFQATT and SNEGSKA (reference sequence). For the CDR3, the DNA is TGCAGTGCTAGAAGGGTCGGGGAGCTGTTTTTT. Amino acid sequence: CSARRVGELFF.

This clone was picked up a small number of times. Written as DNA, the CDR3 is TGTGCCAGCAGTCCGACGACAGGGTATCAGCCCCAGCATTTT. This translates into CASSPTTGYQPQHF. The chain links TRBV27 to TRBJ1-5, with 7 nucleotides matching TRBD1. CDR3 size: 14 residues. The J segment lost 5 bases and the V segment lost 5 bases, leaving 6 bases of the junction unmatched. Germline CDR1 reads MNHEY; CDR2 reads SMNVEV (reference sequence).

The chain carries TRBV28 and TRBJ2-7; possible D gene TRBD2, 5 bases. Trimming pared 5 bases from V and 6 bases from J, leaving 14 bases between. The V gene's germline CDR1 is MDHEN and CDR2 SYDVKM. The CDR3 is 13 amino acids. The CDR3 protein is CASSGEGLGEQYF. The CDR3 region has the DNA TGTGCCAGCAGTGGCGAGGGTTTGGGCGAGCAGTACTTC.

CDR3 sequence (DNA): TGTGCCAGCAGCTCGACGGGACAGGGGGCCTACGAGCAGTACTTC. Protein: CASSSTGQGAYEQYF. V gene TRBV5-6 combines with J gene TRBJ2-7; 11 bases map to TRBD1. In germline, CDR1 is SGHDT, CDR2 YYEEEE. V shed 3 bases, J shed 2 bases, and the junction held 4 bases outside the gene matches. The CDR3 length is 15 residues. The whole variable domain, remainder taken from reference TRBV5-6 and TRBJ2-7, is DAGVTQSPTHLIKTRGQQVTLRCSPKSGHDTVSWYQQALGQGPQFIFQYYEEEERQRGNFPDRFSGHQFPNYSSELNVNALLLGDSALYLCASSSTGQGAYEQYFGPGTRLTVT.

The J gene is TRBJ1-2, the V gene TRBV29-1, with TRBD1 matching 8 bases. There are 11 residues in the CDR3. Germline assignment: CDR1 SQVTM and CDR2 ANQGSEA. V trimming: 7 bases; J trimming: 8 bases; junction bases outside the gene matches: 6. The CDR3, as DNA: TGCAGCGCCCCGGACAGGGAAGGCTACACCTTC. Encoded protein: CSAPDREGYTF.

The CDR3 reads CASSLGTGRGETQYF. CDR3 sequence (DNA): TGTGCCAGCAGCTTGGGGACAGGGAGAGGGGAGACCCAGTACTTC. The rearrangement uses TRBV5-4 and TRBJ2-5; 8 nucleotides align to TRBD1. Germline-derived CDR1 and CDR2 are SGHNT and YYREEE (reference sequence). Germline trimming cut 0 bases from V and 5 bases from J; bases unmatched to any gene: 6. The CDR3 is 15 residues long.

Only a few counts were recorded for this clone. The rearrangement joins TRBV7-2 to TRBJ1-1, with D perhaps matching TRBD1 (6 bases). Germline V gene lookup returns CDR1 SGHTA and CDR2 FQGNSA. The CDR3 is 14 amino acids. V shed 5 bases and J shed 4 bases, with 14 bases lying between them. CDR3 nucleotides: TGTGCCAGCAGCACACAGGGTGGTGTCACTGAAGCTTTCTTT. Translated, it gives CASSTQGGVTEAFF.

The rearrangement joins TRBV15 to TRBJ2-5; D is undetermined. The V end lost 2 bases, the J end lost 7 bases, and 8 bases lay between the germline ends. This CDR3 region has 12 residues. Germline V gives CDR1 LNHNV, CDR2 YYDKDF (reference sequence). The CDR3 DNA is TGTGCCACCAGCAGATCCCCAGGGACCCAGTACTTC. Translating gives CATSRSPGTQYF.

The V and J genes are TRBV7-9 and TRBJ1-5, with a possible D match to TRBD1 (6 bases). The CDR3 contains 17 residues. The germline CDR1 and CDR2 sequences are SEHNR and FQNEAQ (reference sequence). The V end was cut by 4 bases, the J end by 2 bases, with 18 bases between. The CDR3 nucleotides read TGTGCCAGCAGCTATTCCCCGCAGGGGCGAGGCAATCAGCCCCAGCATTTT. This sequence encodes CASSYSPQGRGNQPQHF.

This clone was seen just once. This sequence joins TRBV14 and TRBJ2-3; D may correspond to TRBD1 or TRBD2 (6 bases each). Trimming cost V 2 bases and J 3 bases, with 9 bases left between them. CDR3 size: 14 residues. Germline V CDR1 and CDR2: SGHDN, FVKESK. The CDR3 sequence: CASSQRGATDTQYF. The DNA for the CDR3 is TGTGCCAGCAGCCAAAGGGGGGCTACAGATACGCAGTATTTT. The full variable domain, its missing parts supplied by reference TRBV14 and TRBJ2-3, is EAGVTQFPSHSVIEKGQTVTLRCDPISGHDNLYWYRRVMGKEIKFLLHFVKESKQDESGMPNNRFLAERTGGTYSTLKVQPAELEDSGVYFCASSQRGATDTQYFGPGTRLTVL.

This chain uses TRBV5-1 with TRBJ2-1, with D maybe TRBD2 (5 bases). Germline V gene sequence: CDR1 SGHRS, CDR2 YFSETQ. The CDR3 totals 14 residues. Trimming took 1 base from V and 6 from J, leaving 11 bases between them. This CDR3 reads CASSLYGVSNEQFF. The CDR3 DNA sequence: TGCGCCAGCAGCTTGTACGGGGTTAGCAATGAGCAGTTCTTC.

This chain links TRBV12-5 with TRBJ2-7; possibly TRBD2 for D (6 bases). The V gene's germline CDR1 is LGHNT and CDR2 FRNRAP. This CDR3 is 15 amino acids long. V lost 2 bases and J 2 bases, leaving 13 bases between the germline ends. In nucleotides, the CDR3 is TGTGCTAGTGGTTTGCCTCAAGCGGGCGCCTACGAGCAGTACTTC. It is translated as CASGLPQAGAYEQYF.

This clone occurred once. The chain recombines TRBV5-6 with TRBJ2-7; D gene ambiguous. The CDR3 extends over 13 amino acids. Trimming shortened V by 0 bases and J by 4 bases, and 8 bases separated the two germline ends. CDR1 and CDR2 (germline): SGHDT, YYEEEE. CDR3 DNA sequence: TGTGCCAGCAGCTTGGTCATTTCTTACGAGCAGTACTTC. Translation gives CASSLVISYEQYF.

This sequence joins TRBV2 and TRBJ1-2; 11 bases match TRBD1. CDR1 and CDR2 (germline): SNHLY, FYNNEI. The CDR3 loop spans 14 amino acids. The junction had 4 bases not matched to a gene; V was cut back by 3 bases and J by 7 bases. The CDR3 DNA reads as TGTGCCAGCAGTGACGGACAGGGGGCGCGTGGCTACACCTTC. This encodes CASSDGQGARGYTF.

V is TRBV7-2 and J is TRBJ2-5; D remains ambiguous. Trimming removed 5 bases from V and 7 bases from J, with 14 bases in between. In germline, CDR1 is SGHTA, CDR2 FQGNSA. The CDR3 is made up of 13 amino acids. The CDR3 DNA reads TGTGCCAGCAGCCCGACCCAAGACGGGACCCAGTACTTC. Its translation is CASSPTQDGTQYF.